This record covers a single T cell receptor (beta chain). Its antigen is still unknown. This specimen comes from a study of tumor-infiltrating lymphocytes in primary liver carcinoma. Study-level background: The five patients, who were men and women, ranged in age from 30 to 69 years.

Germline V gene sequence: CDR1 SGHAT, CDR2 FQNNGV. This CDR3 has 16 amino acids. V lost 11 bases, J lost 10 bases, and 27 bases lay in between. A constant-region primer primed TCR beta cDNA synthesis from around 500 ng of total RNA. Generation of the TCR beta libraries relied on three nested multiplex PCR rounds using slightly modified ARM-PCR. The study ran its first two PCR rounds for roughly 9 cycles each, using TRBV1-TRBV30 forward primers and a C-beta reverse primer. TCRdb fed the multiplex PCR reads into MiXCR, producing one record per CDR3 protein. Of almost 55,000 distinct CDR3 sequences in the sample, 60% to 75% were seen once. Unsorted bulk tissue of about 17-32 mg yielded co-extracted RNA and DNA. Notes on the study in general: Less overlap was seen in tumor-adjacent and tumor-blood pairs than in tumor region pairs. Tumor samples exhibited a significantly greater top-250-clone fraction than blood samples (p = 0.039).

V usage is TRBV11-2 and J usage is TRBJ1-6; D might be TRBD1 (5 bases). The clonotype was recovered from a man aged 35-49 years with primary liver carcinoma and hepatitis B virus infection. The sequenced material came from liver tumor tissue from sampling region 2. Subset denoted: tumor region T2, inferior pole. CDR3 bases: TGTGCCGGCGGCCTAGGGGTCTCTGGAGAAGGCTCACCCCTCCACTTT. Amino acids: CAGGLGVSGEGSPLHF.